This TCR beta chain was obtained from a study of blood T cell repertoires in COVID-19. Overall study: COVID-19 samples, acute and convalescent, were from the United States, Italy and Spain.

Authors' data handling: The authors estimated nucleated cell counts from reference gene primer amplification. Data came from immunoSEQ multiplex PCR; TCRdb stores just in-frame clones and leaves some out. V, J and clone size are taken as reported in that table, and D and trimming were inferred from the DNA itself. The sample records some 390,000 clones, approximately 90% being singletons. V was pared by 0 bases and J by 6 bases, with 8 bases between. The CDR3 length is 12 residues. The germline CDR1 and CDR2 sequences are GTSNPN and SVGIG (reference sequence). Seattle cases were enrolled at active infection and followed longitudinally.

The chain uses TRBV30 and TRBJ1-2; no reliable D call. Input material: peripheral blood. This TCR was recovered from a woman aged 40 to 50 with COVID-19, enrolled during active disease. The CDR3 bases are TGTGCCTGGAGTGTAACACGTGATGGCTACACCTTC. It translates to CAWSVTRDGYTF. Together with reference TRBV30 and TRBJ1-2, the CDR3 gives the full variable domain: SQTIHQWPATLVQPVGSPLSLECTVEGTSNPNLYWYRQAAGRGLQLLFYSVGIGQISSEVPQNLSASRPQDRQFILSSKKLLLSDSGFYLCAWSVTRDGYTFGSGTRLTVV.